This entry features one TCR beta chain sequence. Its target is unknown. For the second PCR, which ran for about 6 to 12 cycles, a sample-barcoded 5' primer and a J-beta primer mix were used. Each CDR3 protein is one row after TCRdb ran MiXCR on the 5' RACE reads. Here the sample spans 540,000 or so distinct CDR3 sequences, 25% to 30% being singletons. The sample originates from a study of blood T cells in healthy people across ages. Study results and caveats: Total diversity from one million sequenced T cells was likely underestimated.

This CDR3 comprises 19 residues. V trimming: 1 base; J trimming: 2 bases; junction bases outside the gene matches: 13. This chain connects TRBV12-3 or TRBV12-4 to TRBJ2-3; 9 bases agree with TRBD2. The receptor was isolated from a woman in her 70s in good health. Sequenced: blood. The CDR3 here is CASSLVWEPSGVFTDTQYF. As DNA, the CDR3 is TGTGCCAGCAGTTTAGTTTGGGAGCCTAGCGGGGTGTTCACAGATACGCAGTATTTT.